The T cell receptor beta chain under discussion was sequenced for a study of T-cell memory formation after mild COVID-19. Study as a whole: TCR clusters were largely donor specific.

The ends were cut back, 1 base at V and 3 bases at J, with 14 bases in the middle. This CDR3 is built from 15 residues. The germline CDR1 and CDR2 sequences are SGHDT and YYEEEE. Researchers used 5'RACE with constant-segment primers to make TCR alpha and TCR beta cDNA libraries that carry sample barcodes and UMIs. One entry per CDR3 protein, called by TCRdb with MiXCR from the 5' RACE reads. This table has more than 350,000 distinct CDR3 sequences, roughly 20% appearing once. This sequence was found in an adult woman who had mild COVID-19 (a few samples of this study predate the infection). Cell type and time point are not known. The chain couples TRBV5-6 to TRBJ2-7; D gene ambiguous. Sequenced: PBMCs or a T cell subset sorted from them (not recorded which). The CDR3 loop is CASSLPGQLSYEQYF. The CDR3 nucleotides are TGTGCCAGCAGCTTGCCGGGCCAACTAAGCTACGAGCAGTACTTC. Full variable domain (rest looked up from reference TRBV5-6 and TRBJ2-7): DAGVTQSPTHLIKTRGQQVTLRCSPKSGHDTVSWYQQALGQGPQFIFQYYEEEERQRGNFPDRFSGHQFPNYSSELNVNALLLGDSALYLCASSLPGQLSYEQYFGPGTRLTVT.